Sequencing of this TCR beta chain was carried out in a study of blood T cells in healthy people across ages (dated by TCRdb to about 2015). Concerning the study at large: Template switching captured roughly one uniquely barcoded TCR beta cDNA molecule per two T cells in model experiments. Using deep sequencing normalized with unique cDNA molecular identifiers, the study measured how TCR beta repertoire diversity changes with age. Four age groups were formed from the donors: young (average about 17 years), middle-aged (more than 35), aged (over 55) and long-lived (around 80). To avoid experimental bias, donors of different ages were randomly spread across the sequencing lanes. Using the same blood draw, the study looked at two additional independent replicas of 1 million unique cDNA reads for two donors, one aged 18 to 30 and the other aged 80 or older. What the work shows at the level of the full study, not this receptor alone: The long-lived group showed more naive CD4+ T cells, fewer expanded clones and increased TCR diversity than the aged group, suggesting age selection. There was a strong correlation between observed TCR beta diversity and the percentage of naive T cells measured by flow cytometry. Since profiling was done on bulk unsorted PBMCs, naive and antigen-experienced compartments could not be conclusively compared. Because the CMV infection status of the donors was unknown, age-related changes in expanded clonotypes may potentially have been confounded. Estimates of total diversity from one million sequenced T cells were regarded as lower bounds and underestimates. Observed TCR beta diversity per million T cells fell roughly linearly with age, and a significant reduction was already apparent by age around 44.

On this clonotype: Its antigen specificity is not known. No base quality values were provided; no much bigger clone lies one nucleotide off.

Libraries were made using 5' RACE. The sequencer listed for this sample is Illumina HiSeq 2500. A second PCR of roughly 6 to 11 cycles was run with a J-beta primer mix and a sample-barcoded 5' primer. A unique molecular identifier was introduced onto each TCR beta cDNA molecule by a template-switch 5' adaptor carrying 12 random nucleotides. Each sample yielded at least 3 million CDR3-containing paired-end reads. All of the RNA was converted into first-strand cDNA using the Mint cDNA synthesis kit, with a TRBC-specific oligonucleotide serving as the primer. Following uracil-DNA glycosylase treatment, all cDNA underwent a first 18-cycle PCR with the universal primers M1SS and BC2_uni_R. The paper's data handling went like this. Each sample was normalized by randomly selecting 1 million high-quality reads, each carrying a distinct molecular identifier. Reads with shared molecular identifiers were discarded instead of being binned into consensus sequences. MiTCR, with a Q25 quality threshold and the strictest error-elimination algorithm, was used for CDR3 identification, clonotype clustering and error correction. A nonparametric unseen species model using Euler transformation provided a lower-bound estimate of total TCR beta diversity. TCRdb's own reprocessing of the public reads used fastp at Q25 and MiXCR and kept productive beta chains. Entries that share a CDR3 protein sequence are merged under the most common genes and DNA. TCRdb's processing, not the study's, gives the V and J calls here. In this sample the table shows 790,000 or so distinct CDR3 sequences, approximately 53% of which occur a single time. Of the sample, under 30% is held by the ten largest clones.

Donors were under 40 systemically healthy Caucasian individuals from Russia aged roughly 6 to 90 years. Each donor gave around 9.9 milliliters of peripheral blood, collected into EDTA-treated Vacutainer tubes. PBMCs were isolated by Ficoll-Paque density-gradient centrifugation, with at least 7 million obtained per sample. Trizol reagent was used to extract total RNA from PBMCs, with at least 6 micrograms per sample. The percentages of naive CD45RAhigh/CD27high T cells were determined by flow cytometry on a PBMC aliquot from every donor. Sample: blood. The clonotype was recovered from a middle-aged man in good health.

The CDR3 reads as follows: CSVEISGTGYTF. DNA sequence: TGCAGCGTTGAGATATCCGGGACAGGCTACACCTTC. The V and J genes are TRBV29-1 and TRBJ1-2; TRBD1 is a weak D gene call, 6 bases matching. The CDR3 holds 12 amino acids from the cysteine to the phenylalanine. Left in the record is the CDR3 DNA by itself, 36 bases read in frame from the first base. Taken from the germline V gene, the CDR1 and CDR2 loops are SQVTM and ANQGSEA. V gives up 3 bases and J gives up 8 bases, and the segment between their germline ends measures 13 bases. The entire variable domain, with the stretches around the CDR3 drawn from the reference TRBV29-1 and TRBJ1-2 proteins, is SAVISQKPSRDICQRGTSLTIQCQVDSQVTMMFWYRQQPGQSLTLIATANQGSEATYESGFVIDKFPISRPNLTFSTLTVSNMSPEDSSIYLCSVEISGTGYTFGSGTRLTVV.